This TCR beta chain derives from a study of shared clonotypes between healthy human individuals. Clones were read by immunoSEQ multiplex PCR, and TCRdb kept only the in-frame ones, dropping some. The sample lists 450,000 to 700,000 clones, about 95% seen once, with about 0.11% in the top ten. CD45RO-negative cells were positively selected for CCR7, leaving out terminally differentiated effector memory CD45RA+ cells. The sequencing input was naive CD8+ T cells sorted from blood. The clonotype comes from a woman in her 30s in good health.

The CDR3 DNA is TGTGCCAGCAGCTTTTCCCCAAGCGCTGAAGCTTTCTTT. Its translation: CASSFSPSAEAFF. The rearrangement uses TRBV7-6 and TRBJ1-1; D uncertain. Germline loops: CDR1 SGHVS, CDR2 FNYEAQ. Trimming took 3 bases from V and 6 from J, leaving 11 bases between them. This CDR3 is 13 amino acids long.